This T cell receptor beta chain derives from a study of tumor-infiltrating lymphocytes in oesophageal squamous cell carcinoma. Germline V lookup: CDR1 SGHVT, CDR2 SQSDAQ. This CDR3 comprises 14 residues. V lost 4 bases and J lost 0, with 10 bases in between. A single record per CDR3 protein comes from TCRdb applying MiXCR to the PCR reads. This table has over 10,000 distinct CDR3 sequences, roughly 50% appearing once. The sequence was collected from a female donor with esophageal squamous cell carcinoma. The chain has TRBV7-4 and TRBJ2-7, with a weak D call TRBD1 (5 bases). Source material: esophageal tumor tissue. CDR3 loop: CASSYRDSSYEQYF. CDR3 bases: TGTGCCAGCAGCTACCGCGACAGCTCCTACGAGCAGTACTTC.